These 7 T cell receptor beta chains were all obtained from the same sample, sequenced in a study of response to subunit inactivated influenza vaccine. TCRdb reprocessed the RT-PCR reads with MiXCR, giving one entry per CDR3 protein. Of 500,000 or so distinct CDR3 sequences listed, approximately 16% are singletons. The source material was CD4+ T cells sorted from PBMCs, sampled about 23 months after vaccination. The receptors were sampled from a man aged 45-69 years who received an inactivated influenza vaccine.

The sample holds many counts of this clonotype. V is TRBV27 and J is TRBJ2-7; TRBD1 might be the D (7 bases). The CDR3 sequence is 18 residues long. Looked up from germline, CDR1 is MNHEY and CDR2 is SMNVEV (reference sequence). Trimming stripped 7 bases from V and 0 bases from J, with 25 bases between. The CDR3, as DNA: TGTGCCAGCACCCCGCGGGACAGAGATACGCCGAGCTCCTACGAGCAGTACTTC. This translates into CASTPRDRDTPSSYEQYF.

This clonotype was detected only a few times. The V and J genes are TRBV14 and TRBJ2-6, with 11 bases aligning to TRBD1. This CDR3 has 19 amino acids. Germline assignment: CDR1 SGHDN and CDR2 FVKESK. V trimming: 0 bases; J trimming: 2 bases; junction bases outside the gene matches: 6. The CDR3 loop reads CASSQDGRTGGPGANVLTF. The CDR3, as DNA: TGTGCCAGCAGCCAAGATGGAAGGACAGGGGGCCCTGGGGCCAACGTCCTGACTTTC.

V usage is TRBV20-1 and J usage is TRBJ1-2; tentatively, D is TRBD1 (6 bases). This CDR3 contains 12 residues. The V gene's germline CDR1 is DFQATT and CDR2 SNEGSKA (reference sequence). Trimming pared 6 bases from V and 7 bases from J, leaving 15 bases between. In nucleotides, the CDR3 is TGCAGTGCCGAACAGGGTTTTCGTGGCTACACCTTC. This gives the protein CSAEQGFRGYTF.

This clonotype was seen ten or more times. V and J are TRBV5-1 and TRBJ2-2, with D tentatively TRBD2 (5 bases). Germline V CDR1 and CDR2: SGHRS, YFSETQ. Trimming removed 0 bases at V and 6 bases at J, with 9 bases between. There are 14 residues in the CDR3. CDR3 DNA sequence: TGCGCCAGCAGCTTGGAAGGAGCGGCCGGGGAGCTGTTTTTT. It yields the protein CASSLEGAAGELFF.

This clonotype was seen a few times. V and J are TRBV6-2 or TRBV6-3 and TRBJ1-2; D call uncertain. Germline loops: CDR1 MNHEY, CDR2 SVGEGT. Trimming pared 2 bases from V and 7 bases from J, leaving 17 bases between. The CDR3 totals 15 residues. CDR3 sequence: CASSYDPGADRGYTF. DNA for the CDR3: TGTGCCAGCAGTTACGACCCGGGAGCCGACCGTGGCTACACCTTC.

In this sample, this clonotype turned up a few times. This sequence joins TRBV18 and TRBJ2-3, with 11 bases fitting TRBD2. This CDR3 is 18 amino acids long. Germline values: CDR1 KGHSH, CDR2 LQKENI. The trim removed 6 bases at V and 4 bases at J, leaving 15 bases unmatched. CDR3 in DNA: TGTGCCAGCTCCCCTACTAGCGGGAGAGGTCAGGGGCCAGATACGCAGTATTTT. Translating it yields CASSPTSGRGQGPDTQYF.

This clonotype was seen a handful of times. V and J are TRBV6-2 or TRBV6-3 and TRBJ2-3; D might be TRBD2 (6 bases). The CDR3 spans 13 residues. The V end was cut by 6 bases, the J end by 8 bases, with 15 bases between. Germline values: CDR1 MNHEY, CDR2 SVGEGT. This CDR3 reads CASSWGWRGTQYF. CDR3 nucleotide sequence: TGTGCCAGCAGCTGGGGGTGGCGGGGTACGCAGTATTTT.